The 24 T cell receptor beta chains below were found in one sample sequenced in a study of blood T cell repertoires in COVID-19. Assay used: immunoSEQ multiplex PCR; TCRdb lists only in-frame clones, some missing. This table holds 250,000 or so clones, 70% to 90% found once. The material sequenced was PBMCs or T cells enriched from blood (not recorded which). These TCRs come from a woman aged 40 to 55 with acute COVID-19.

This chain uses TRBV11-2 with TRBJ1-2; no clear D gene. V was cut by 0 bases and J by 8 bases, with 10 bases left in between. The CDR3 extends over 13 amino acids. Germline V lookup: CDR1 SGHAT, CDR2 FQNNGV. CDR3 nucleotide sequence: TGTGCCAGCAGCTTAGATCCTTCTGTCGGCTACACCTTC. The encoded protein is CASSLDPSVGYTF. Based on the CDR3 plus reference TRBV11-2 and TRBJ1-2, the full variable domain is EAGVAQSPRYKIIEKRQSVAFWCNPISGHATLYWYQQILGQGPKLLIQFQNNGVVDDSQLPKDRFSAERLKGVDSTLKIQPAKLEDSAVYLCASSLDPSVGYTFGSGTRLTVV.

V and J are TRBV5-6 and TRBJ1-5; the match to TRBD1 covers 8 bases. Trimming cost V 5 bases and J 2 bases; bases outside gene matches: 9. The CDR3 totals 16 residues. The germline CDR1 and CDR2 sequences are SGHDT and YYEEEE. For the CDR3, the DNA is TGTGCCAGCAGTCTAGACAGGGGCGCGGGCAATCAGCCCCAGCATTTT. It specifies CASSLDRGAGNQPQHF.

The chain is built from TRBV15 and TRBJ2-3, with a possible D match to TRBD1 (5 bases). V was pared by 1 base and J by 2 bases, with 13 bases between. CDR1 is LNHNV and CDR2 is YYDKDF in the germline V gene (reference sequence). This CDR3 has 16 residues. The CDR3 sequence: CATSRGEGANTDTQYF. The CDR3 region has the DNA TGTGCCACCAGCAGAGGAGAAGGGGCAAACACAGATACGCAGTATTTT.

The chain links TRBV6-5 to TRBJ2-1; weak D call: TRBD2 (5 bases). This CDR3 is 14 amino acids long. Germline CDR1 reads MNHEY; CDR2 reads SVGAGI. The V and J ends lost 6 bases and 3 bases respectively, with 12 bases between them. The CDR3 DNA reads TGTGCCAGCAGCCGGGGTCTCCGCTACAATGAGCAGTTCTTC. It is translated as CASSRGLRYNEQFF.

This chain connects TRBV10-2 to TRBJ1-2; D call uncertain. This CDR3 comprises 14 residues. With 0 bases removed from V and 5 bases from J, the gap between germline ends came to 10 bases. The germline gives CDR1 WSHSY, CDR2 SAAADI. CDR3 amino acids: CASSESSTTYGYTF. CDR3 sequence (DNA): TGCGCCAGCAGTGAGTCGTCGACTACTTATGGCTACACCTTC.

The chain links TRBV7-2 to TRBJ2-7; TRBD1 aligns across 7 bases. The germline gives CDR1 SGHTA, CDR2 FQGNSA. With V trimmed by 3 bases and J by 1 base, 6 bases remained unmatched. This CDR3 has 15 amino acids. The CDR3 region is CASSFGARGSYEQYF. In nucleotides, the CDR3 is TGTGCCAGCAGCTTCGGCGCCAGGGGGTCCTACGAGCAGTACTTC.

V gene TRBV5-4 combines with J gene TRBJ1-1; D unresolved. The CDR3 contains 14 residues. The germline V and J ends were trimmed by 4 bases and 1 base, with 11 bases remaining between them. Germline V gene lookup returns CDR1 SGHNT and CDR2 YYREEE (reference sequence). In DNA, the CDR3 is TGTGCCAGCAGCCCAGGAACCTGGAACACTGAAGCTTTCTTT. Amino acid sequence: CASSPGTWNTEAFF.

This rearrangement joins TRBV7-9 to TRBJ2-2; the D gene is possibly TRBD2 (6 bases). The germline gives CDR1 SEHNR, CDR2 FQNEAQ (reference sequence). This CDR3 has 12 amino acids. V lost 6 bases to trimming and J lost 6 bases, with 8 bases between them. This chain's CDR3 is CASRGGSGELFF. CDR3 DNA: TGTGCCAGCAGGGGGGGTTCCGGGGAGCTGTTTTTT.

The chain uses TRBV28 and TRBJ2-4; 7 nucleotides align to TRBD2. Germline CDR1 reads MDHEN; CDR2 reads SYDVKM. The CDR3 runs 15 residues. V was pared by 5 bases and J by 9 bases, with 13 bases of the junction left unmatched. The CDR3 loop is CASSPIGRSGGIQYF. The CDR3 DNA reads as TGTGCCAGCAGTCCCATTGGACGGTCGGGGGGCATTCAGTACTTC.

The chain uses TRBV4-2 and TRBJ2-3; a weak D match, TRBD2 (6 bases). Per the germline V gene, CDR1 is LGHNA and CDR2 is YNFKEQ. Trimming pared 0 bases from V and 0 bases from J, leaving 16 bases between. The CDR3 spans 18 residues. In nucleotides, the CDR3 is TGTGCCAGCAGCCAAGATTGGGCGGGGCCCACTAGCACAGATACGCAGTATTTT. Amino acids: CASSQDWAGPTSTDTQYF.

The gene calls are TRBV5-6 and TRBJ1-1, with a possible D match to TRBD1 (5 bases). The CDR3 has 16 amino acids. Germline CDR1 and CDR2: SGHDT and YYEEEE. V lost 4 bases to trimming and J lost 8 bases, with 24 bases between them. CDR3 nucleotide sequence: TGTGCCAGCAGCGTAACAGTGGGGCTTGTGGGAACCGAAGCTTTCTTT. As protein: CASSVTVGLVGTEAFF.

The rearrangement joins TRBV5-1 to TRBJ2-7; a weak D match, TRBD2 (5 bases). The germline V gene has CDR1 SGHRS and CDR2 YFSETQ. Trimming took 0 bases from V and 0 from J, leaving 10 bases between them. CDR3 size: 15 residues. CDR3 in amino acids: CASSLAGDSSYEQYV. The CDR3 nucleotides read TGCGCCAGCAGCTTGGCCGGGGATAGCTCCTACGAGCAGTACGTC.

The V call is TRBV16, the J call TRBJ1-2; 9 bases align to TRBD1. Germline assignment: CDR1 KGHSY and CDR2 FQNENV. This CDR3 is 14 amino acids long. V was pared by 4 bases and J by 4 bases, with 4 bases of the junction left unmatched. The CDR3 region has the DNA TGTGCCAGCAGCCCCGGGACAGGGACCTATGGCTACACCTTC. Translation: CASSPGTGTYGYTF.

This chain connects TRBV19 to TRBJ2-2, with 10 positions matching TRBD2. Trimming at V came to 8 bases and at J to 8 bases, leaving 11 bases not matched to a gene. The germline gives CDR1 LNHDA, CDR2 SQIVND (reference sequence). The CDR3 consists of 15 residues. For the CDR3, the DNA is TGTGCCAGTTTGGGTAGCGGGGGGCCGTGGGGGGAGCTGTTTTTT. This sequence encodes CASLGSGGPWGELFF.

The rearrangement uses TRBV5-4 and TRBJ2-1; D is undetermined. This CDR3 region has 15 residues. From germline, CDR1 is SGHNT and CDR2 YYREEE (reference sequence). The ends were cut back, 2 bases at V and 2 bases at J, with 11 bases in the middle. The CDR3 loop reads CASSLVSSAYNEQFF. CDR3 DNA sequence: TGTGCCAGCAGCTTAGTATCCTCAGCCTACAATGAGCAGTTCTTC. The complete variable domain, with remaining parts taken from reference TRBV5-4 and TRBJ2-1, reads ETGVTQSPTHLIKTRGQQVTLRCSSQSGHNTVSWYQQALGQGPQFIFQYYREEENGRGNFPPRFSGLQFPNYSSELNVNALELDDSALYLCASSLVSSAYNEQFFGPGTRLTVL.

CDR3 DNA sequence: TGCGCCAGCAGATCTAGCGTCCCCGATACGCAGTATTTT. This translates into CASRSSVPDTQYF. The V call is TRBV5-1, the J call TRBJ2-3, with D possibly being TRBD2 (6 bases). Trimming took off 5 bases at V and 6 bases at J, with 13 bases between the two ends. Germline CDR1 and CDR2: SGHRS and YFSETQ. This CDR3 comprises 13 residues.

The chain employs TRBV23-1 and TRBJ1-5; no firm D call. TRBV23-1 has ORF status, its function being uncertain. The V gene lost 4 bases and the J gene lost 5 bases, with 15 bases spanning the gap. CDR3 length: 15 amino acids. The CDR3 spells CASSLPGGPDQPQHF. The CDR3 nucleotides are TGCGCCAGCAGTCTCCCGGGCGGGCCGGATCAGCCCCAGCATTTT.

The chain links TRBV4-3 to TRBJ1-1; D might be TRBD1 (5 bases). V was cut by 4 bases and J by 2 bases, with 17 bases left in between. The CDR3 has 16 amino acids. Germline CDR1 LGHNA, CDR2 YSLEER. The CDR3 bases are TGCGCCAGCAGCCCCGACCGGGAGGGGAAAAACACTGAAGCTTTCTTT. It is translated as CASSPDREGKNTEAFF.

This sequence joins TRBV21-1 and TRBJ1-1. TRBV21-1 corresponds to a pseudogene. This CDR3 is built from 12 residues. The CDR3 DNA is TGTGCCAGCAGCGCCCGGTGGACTGAAGCTTTCTTT. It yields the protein CASSARWTEAFF.

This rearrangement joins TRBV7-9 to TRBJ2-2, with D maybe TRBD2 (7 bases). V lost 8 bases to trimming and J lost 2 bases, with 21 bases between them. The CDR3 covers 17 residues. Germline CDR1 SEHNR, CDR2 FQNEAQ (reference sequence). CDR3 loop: CASPPGGRLQNTGELFF. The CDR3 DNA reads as TGTGCCAGCCCTCCGGGGGGCAGGTTACAAAACACCGGGGAGCTGTTTTTT.

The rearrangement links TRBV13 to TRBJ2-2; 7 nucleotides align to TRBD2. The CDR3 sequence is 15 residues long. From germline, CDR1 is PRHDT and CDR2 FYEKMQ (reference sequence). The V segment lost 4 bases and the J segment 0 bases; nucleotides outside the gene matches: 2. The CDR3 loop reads CASSSTSANTGELFF. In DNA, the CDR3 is TGTGCCAGCAGCTCCACTAGCGCGAACACCGGGGAGCTGTTTTTT.

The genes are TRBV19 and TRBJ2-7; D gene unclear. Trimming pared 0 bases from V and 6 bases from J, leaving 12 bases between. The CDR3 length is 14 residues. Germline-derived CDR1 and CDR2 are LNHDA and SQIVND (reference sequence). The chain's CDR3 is CASSIDPPFREQYF. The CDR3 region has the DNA TGTGCCAGTAGTATAGACCCTCCCTTTCGCGAGCAGTACTTC.

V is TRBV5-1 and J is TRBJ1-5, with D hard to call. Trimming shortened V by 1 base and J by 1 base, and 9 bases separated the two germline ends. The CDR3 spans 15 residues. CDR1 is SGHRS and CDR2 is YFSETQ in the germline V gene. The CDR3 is CASSLLGLSNQPQHF. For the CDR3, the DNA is TGCGCCAGCAGCTTGCTCGGGTTAAGCAATCAGCCCCAGCATTTT.

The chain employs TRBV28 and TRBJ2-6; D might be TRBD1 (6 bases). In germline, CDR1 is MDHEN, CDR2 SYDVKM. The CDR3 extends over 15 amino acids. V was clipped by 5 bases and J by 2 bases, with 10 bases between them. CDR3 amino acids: CASSRTVAGANVLTF. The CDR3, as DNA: TGTGCCAGCAGTCGGACAGTGGCTGGGGCCAACGTCCTGACTTTC.